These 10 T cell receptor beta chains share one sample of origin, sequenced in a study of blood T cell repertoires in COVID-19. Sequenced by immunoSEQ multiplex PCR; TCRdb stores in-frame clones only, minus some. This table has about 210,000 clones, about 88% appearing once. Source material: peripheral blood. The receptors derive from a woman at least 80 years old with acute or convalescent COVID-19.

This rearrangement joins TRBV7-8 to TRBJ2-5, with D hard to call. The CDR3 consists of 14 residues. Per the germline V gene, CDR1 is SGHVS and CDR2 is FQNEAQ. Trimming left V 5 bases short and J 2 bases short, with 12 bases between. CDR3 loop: CASSTRLRQETQYF. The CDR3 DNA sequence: TGTGCCAGCAGCACCCGACTCCGACAAGAGACCCAGTACTTC.

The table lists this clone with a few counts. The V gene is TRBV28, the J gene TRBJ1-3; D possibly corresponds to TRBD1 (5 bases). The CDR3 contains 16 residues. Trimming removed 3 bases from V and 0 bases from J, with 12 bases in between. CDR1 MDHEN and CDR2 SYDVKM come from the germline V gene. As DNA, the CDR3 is TGTGCCAGCAGTTTTGGGAGGGGCGCCTCTGGAAACACCATATATTTT. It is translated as CASSFGRGASGNTIYF.

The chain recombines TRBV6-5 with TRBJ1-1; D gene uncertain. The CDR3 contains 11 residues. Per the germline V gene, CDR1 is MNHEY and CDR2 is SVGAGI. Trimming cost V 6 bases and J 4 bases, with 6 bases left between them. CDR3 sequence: CASRSSTEAFF. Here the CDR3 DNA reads TGTGCCAGCAGGTCCTCCACTGAAGCTTTCTTT.

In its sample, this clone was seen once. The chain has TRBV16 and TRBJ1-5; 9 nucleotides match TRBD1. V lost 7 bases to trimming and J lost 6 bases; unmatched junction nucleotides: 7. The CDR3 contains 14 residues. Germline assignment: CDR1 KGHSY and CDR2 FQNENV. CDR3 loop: CASTDRGWTQPQHF. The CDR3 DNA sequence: TGTGCCAGCACCGACAGGGGGTGGACTCAGCCCCAGCATTTT.

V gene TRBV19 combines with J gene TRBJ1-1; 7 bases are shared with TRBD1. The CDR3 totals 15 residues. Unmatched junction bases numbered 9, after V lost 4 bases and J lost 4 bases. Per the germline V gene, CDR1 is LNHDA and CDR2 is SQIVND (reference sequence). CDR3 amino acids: CASSTQGFGITEAFF. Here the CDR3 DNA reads TGTGCCAGTAGTACACAGGGGTTCGGAATCACTGAAGCTTTCTTT.

Here the CDR3 reads CASSVGYQTSGFSYEQYF. Here the CDR3 DNA reads TGTGCCAGCAGTGTGGGTTATCAGACTAGCGGGTTCTCCTACGAGCAGTACTTC. The chain recombines TRBV6-1 with TRBJ2-7; 10 bases match TRBD2. This CDR3 is built from 18 residues. The V gene end was trimmed by 4 bases and the J gene end by 0 bases; junction bases not matched to a gene: 12. Germline loops: CDR1 MNHNS, CDR2 SASEGT.

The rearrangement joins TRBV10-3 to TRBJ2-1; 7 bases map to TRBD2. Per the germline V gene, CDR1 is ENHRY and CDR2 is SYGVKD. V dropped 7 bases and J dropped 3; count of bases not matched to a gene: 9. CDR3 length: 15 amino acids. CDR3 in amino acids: CAIMGRDGRYNEQFF. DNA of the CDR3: TGTGCCATCATGGGGAGGGACGGACGCTACAATGAGCAGTTCTTC.

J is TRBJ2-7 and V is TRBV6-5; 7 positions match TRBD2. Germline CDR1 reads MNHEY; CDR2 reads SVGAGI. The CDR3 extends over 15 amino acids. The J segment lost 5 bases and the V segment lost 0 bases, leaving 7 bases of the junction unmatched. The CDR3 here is CASSYSGGPPNEQYF. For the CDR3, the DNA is TGTGCCAGCAGTTACTCGGGAGGGCCCCCCAACGAGCAGTACTTC.

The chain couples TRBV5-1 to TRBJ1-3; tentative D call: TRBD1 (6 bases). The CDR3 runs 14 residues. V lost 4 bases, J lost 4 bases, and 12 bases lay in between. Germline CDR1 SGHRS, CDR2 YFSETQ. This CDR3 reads CASSVQGFGNTIYF. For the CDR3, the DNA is TGCGCCAGCAGCGTGCAGGGGTTCGGAAACACCATATATTTT.

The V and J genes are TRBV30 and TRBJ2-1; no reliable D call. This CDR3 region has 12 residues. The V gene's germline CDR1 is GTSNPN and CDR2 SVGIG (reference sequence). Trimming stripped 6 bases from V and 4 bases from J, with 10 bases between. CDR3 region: CACARSYNEQFF. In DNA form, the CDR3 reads TGTGCCTGTGCCAGGTCGTACAATGAGCAGTTCTTC.